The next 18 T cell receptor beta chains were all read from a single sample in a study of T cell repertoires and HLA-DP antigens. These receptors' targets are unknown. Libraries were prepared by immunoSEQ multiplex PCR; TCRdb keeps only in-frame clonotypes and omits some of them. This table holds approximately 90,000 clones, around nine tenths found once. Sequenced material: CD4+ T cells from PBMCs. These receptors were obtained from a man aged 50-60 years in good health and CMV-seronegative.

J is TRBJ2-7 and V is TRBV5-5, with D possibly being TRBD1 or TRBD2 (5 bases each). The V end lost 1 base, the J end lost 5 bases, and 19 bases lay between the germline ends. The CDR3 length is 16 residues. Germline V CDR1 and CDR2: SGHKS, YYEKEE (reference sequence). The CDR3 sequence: CASSLYRGYGMDEQYF. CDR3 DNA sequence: TGTGCCAGCAGCTTGTATCGGGGCTATGGGATGGACGAGCAGTACTTC.

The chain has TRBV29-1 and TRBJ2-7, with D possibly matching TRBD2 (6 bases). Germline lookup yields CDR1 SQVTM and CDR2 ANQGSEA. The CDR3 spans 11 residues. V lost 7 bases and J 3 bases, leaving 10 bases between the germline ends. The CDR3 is CSAGELYEQYF. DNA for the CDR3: TGCAGCGCGGGAGAACTCTACGAGCAGTACTTC.

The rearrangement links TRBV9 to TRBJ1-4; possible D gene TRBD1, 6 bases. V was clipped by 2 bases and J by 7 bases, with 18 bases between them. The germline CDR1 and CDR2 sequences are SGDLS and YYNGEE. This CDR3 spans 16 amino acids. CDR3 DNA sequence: TGTGCCAGCAGCGTTGGGCCCCGACAGGCTTCTGAAAAACTGTTTTTT. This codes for CASSVGPRQASEKLFF.

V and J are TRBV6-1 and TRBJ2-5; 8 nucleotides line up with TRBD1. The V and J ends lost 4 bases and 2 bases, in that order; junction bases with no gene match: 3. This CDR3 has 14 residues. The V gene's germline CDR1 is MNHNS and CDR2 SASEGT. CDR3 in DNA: TGTGCCAGCAGTGTTAACAGGGGGCAAGAGACCCAGTACTTC. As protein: CASSVNRGQETQYF.

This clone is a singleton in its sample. The CDR3 sequence is CASCLRGWDTEAFF. The CDR3 region has the DNA TGTGCCAGTTGTCTCCGGGGCTGGGACACTGAAGCTTTCTTT. The V call is TRBV19, the J call TRBJ1-1; D might be TRBD1 (5 bases). Trimming stripped 8 bases from V and 3 bases from J, with 16 bases between. The CDR3 length is 14 residues. Germline V gives CDR1 LNHDA, CDR2 SQIVND (reference sequence).

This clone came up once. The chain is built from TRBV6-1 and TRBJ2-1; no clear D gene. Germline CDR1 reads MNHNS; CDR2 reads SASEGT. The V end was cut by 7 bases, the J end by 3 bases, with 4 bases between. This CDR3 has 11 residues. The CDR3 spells CASTDYNEQFF. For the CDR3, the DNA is TGTGCCAGCACTGACTACAATGAGCAGTTCTTC.

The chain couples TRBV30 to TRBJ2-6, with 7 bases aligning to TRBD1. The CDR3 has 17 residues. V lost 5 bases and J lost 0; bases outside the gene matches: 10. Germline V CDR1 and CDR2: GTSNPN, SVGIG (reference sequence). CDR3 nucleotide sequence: TGTGCCTGGGGCCGGGACAGAGCGTTCTCTGGGGCCAACGTCCTGACTTTC. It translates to CAWGRDRAFSGANVLTF.

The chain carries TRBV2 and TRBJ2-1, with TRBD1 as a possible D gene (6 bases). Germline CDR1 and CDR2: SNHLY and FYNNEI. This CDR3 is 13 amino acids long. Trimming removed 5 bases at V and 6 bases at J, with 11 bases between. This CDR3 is CASSSTGINEQFF. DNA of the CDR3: TGTGCCAGCAGTTCCACAGGGATCAATGAGCAGTTCTTC.

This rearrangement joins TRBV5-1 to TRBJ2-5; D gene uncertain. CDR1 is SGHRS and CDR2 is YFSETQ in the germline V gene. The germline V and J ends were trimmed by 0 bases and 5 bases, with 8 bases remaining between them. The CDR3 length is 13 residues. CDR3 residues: CASSLASPETQYF. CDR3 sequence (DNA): TGCGCCAGCAGCTTGGCGTCTCCTGAGACCCAGTACTTC.

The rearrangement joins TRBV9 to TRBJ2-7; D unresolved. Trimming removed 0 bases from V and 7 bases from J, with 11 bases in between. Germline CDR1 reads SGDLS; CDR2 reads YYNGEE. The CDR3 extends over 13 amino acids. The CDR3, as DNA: TGTGCCAGCAGCGTAGTACAGCGCGGTGAGCAGTACTTC. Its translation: CASSVVQRGEQYF.

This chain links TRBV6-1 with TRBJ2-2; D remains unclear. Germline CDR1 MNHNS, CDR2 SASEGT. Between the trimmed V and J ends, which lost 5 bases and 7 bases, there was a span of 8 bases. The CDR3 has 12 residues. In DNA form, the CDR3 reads TGTGCCAGCAGTTTACCAGGCGGGGAGCTGTTTTTT. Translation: CASSLPGGELFF.

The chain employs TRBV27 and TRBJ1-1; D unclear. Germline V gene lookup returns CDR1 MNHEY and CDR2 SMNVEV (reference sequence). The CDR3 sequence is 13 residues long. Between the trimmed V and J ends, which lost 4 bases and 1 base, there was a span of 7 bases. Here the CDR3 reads CASSSRRNTEAFF. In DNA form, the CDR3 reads TGTGCCAGCAGTTCCCGGCGGAACACTGAAGCTTTCTTT.

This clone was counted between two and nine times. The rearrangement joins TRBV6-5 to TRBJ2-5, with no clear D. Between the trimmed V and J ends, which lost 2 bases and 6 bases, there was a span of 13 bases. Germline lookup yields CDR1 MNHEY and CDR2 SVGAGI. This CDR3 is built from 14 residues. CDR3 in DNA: TGTGCCAGCAGTTACCCCCACAGTACAAAGACCCAGTACTTC. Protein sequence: CASSYPHSTKTQYF.

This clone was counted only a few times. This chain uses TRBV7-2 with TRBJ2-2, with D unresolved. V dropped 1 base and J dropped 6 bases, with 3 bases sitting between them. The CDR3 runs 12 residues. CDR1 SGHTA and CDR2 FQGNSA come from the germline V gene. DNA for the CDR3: TGTGCCAGCAGCTTAGGGTCCGGGGAGCTGTTTTTT. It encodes CASSLGSGELFF.

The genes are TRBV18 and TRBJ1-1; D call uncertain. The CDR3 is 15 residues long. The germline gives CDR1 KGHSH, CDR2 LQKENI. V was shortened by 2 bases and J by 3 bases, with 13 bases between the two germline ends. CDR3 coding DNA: TGTGCCAGCTCACCAAATCGTCAGGTCGACACTGAAGCTTTCTTT. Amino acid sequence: CASSPNRQVDTEAFF.

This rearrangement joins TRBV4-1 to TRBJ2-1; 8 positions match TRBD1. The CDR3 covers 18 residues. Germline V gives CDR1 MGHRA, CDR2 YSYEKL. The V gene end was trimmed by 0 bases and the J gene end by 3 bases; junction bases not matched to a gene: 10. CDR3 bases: TGCGCCAGCAGCCAAGACCGGACAGGGAAGGTCATCTACAATGAGCAGTTCTTC. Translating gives CASSQDRTGKVIYNEQFF.

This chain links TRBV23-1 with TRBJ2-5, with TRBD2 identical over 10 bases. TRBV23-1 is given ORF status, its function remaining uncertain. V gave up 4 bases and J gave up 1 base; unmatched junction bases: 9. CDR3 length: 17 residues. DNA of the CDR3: TGCGCCAGCAGTCCCCAGCGTAGCGGGGGGTTCCAAGAGACCCAGTACTTC. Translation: CASSPQRSGGFQETQYF.

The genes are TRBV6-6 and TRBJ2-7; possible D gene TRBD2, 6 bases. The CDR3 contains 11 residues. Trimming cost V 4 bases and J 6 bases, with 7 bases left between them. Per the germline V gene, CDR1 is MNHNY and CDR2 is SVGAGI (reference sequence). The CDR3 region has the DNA TGTGCCAGCAGTTGGGGGGTCGAGCAGTACTTC. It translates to CASSWGVEQYF.